Listed here is a single TCR beta chain. The sample is drawn from a study of blood T cell repertoires in COVID-19. Study information: COVID-19 samples collected from the United States, Italy and Spain covered acute and convalescent phases.

Seattle patients were enrolled while actively infected and followed longitudinally. How the authors handled the data: For nucleated cells, counts were estimated from reference gene primer amplification. The method was immunoSEQ multiplex PCR; TCRdb's version includes in-frame clones alone and lacks a portion of them. V and J calls and clone size are as listed in that table; D and trimming were resolved from the DNA. The repertoire has roughly 170,000 clones, around 79% of them found once; the top ten carry around 8%. Trimming pared 6 bases from V and 4 bases from J, leaving 7 bases between. Germline CDR1 LNHNV, CDR2 YYDKDF (reference sequence). The CDR3 is 12 amino acids.

The sequenced sample was peripheral blood. The TCR sequence derives from a woman aged 55-70 years with COVID-19, enrolled during active disease. This chain connects TRBV15 to TRBJ2-1; a possible D gene is TRBD1 (5 bases). The CDR3 nucleotides are TGTGCCACCAGTCCAGGGTACAATGAGCAGTTCTTC. It yields the protein CATSPGYNEQFF.